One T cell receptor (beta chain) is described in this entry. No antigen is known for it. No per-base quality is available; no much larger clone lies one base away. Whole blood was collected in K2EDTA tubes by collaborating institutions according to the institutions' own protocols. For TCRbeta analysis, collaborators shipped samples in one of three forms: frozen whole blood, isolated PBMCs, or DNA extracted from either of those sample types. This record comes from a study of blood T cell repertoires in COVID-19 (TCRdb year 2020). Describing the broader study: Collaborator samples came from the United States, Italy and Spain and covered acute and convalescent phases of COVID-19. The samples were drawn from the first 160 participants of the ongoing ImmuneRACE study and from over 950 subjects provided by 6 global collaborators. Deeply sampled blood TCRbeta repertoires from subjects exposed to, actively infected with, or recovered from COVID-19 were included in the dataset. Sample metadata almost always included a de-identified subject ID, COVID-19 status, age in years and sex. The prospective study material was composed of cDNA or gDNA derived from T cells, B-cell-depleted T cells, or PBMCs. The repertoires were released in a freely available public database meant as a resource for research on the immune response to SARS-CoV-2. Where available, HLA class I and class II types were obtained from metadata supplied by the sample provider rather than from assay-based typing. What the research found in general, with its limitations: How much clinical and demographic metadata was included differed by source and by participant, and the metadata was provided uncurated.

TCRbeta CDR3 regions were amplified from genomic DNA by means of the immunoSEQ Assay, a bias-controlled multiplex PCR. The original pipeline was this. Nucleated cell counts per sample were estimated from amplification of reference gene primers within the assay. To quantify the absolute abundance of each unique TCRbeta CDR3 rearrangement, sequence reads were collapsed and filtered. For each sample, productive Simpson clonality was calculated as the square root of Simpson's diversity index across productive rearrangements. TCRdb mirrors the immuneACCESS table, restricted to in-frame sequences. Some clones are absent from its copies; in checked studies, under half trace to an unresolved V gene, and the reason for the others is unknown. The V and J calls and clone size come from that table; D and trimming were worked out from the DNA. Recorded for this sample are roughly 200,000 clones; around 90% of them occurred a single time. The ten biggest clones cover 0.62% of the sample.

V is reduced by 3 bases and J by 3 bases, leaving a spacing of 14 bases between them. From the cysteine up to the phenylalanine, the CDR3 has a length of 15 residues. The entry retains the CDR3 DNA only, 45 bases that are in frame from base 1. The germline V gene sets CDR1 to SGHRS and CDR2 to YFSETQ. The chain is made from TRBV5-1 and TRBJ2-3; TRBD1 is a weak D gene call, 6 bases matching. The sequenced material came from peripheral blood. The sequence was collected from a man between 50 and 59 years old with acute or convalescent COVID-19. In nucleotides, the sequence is TGCGCCAGCAGCTCGGACAGAACCGTTACAGATACGCAGTATTTT. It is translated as CASSSDRTVTDTQYF.